What follows are 5 T cell receptor beta chains derived from one specimen sequenced in a study of T cells in Graves' hyperthyroidism and ophthalmopathy. Using RNA transcripts as the source, TCR beta CDR3 regions were amplified. When the TCR CDR3 underwent first-round RT-PCR, the HTBI primer set was used. MiXCR, run by TCRdb on the multiplex PCR reads, gives a single entry per CDR3 protein. Of 380,000 or so distinct CDR3 sequences detected, under 20% appear once; the ten largest clones hold about 3.7%. Sequencing used blood. The receptors were sampled from a woman between 18 and 30 years old with Graves' hyperthyroidism.

This clonotype was recorded at least ten times. This rearrangement joins TRBV19 to TRBJ1-2, with a tentative D call TRBD1 (6 bases). CDR3 length: 14 residues. The germline gives CDR1 LNHDA, CDR2 SQIVND (reference sequence). Trimming removed 7 bases from V and 4 bases from J, with 16 bases in between. The CDR3, as DNA: TGTGCCAGTAAAGAGGGGGAACCGACCTATGGCTACACCTTC. Protein product: CASKEGEPTYGYTF.

This clonotype was counted a single time. The rearrangement joins TRBV12-3 or TRBV12-4 to TRBJ2-5; 7 bases are shared with TRBD2. CDR3 length equals 15 residues. V lost 3 bases and J lost 5; bases outside the gene matches: 9. The CDR3 spells CASSFADLGGETQYF. The DNA for the CDR3 is TGTGCCAGCAGTTTTGCGGACTTGGGAGGGGAGACCCAGTACTTC.

In this sample, this clonotype turned up a few times. The genes are TRBV15 and TRBJ2-1; 10 nucleotides align to TRBD2. The ends lost 5 bases at V and 3 bases at J; junction bases unmatched: 4. Germline assignment: CDR1 LNHNV and CDR2 YYDKDF (reference sequence). The CDR3 extends over 15 amino acids. Here the CDR3 DNA reads TGTGCCACCAGCTCCGGGACTAGCGACTACAATGAGCAGTTCTTC. Translation: CATSSGTSDYNEQFF.

This clonotype was detected many times. The chain combines TRBV12-3 or TRBV12-4 with TRBJ1-3; D gene uncertain. Trimming shortened V by 3 bases and J by 0 bases, and 12 bases separated the two germline ends. This CDR3 contains 16 residues. CDR3 in amino acids: CASSFGHRSSGNTIYF. The CDR3 DNA follows: TGTGCCAGCAGTTTTGGGCATCGCTCCTCTGGAAACACCATATATTTT.

At least ten counts were recorded for this clonotype. V is TRBV12-3 or TRBV12-4 and J is TRBJ2-5; TRBD1 matches 8 bases. The CDR3 totals 14 residues. Trimming took 5 bases from V and 5 from J; bases not matched to a gene: 7. CDR3 sequence reads: CASSRGQGLETQYF. The CDR3 DNA sequence: TGTGCCAGCAGTCGCGGACAGGGTCTGGAGACCCAGTACTTC.